The 21 T cell receptor beta chains given below trace back to one sample, sequenced in a study of response to subunit inactivated influenza vaccine. TCRdb analysed the RT-PCR reads with MiXCR anew, one entry per CDR3 protein. The repertoire holds 170,000 or so distinct CDR3 sequences, with about 10% as singletons. Sequencing used CD8+ T cells sorted from PBMCs, obtained about 24 months after vaccination. These TCRs come from a man in his fifties or sixties who received an inactivated influenza vaccine.

This clonotype was observed a few times. V gene TRBV15 combines with J gene TRBJ2-7; D ambiguous. The CDR3 has 17 residues. Trimming stripped 3 bases from V and 6 bases from J, with 24 bases between. CDR1 and CDR2 (germline): LNHNV, YYDKDF (reference sequence). The CDR3 sequence: CATSRRRLGLVGFEQYF. The CDR3 DNA reads TGTGCCACCAGCAGGCGTAGGTTAGGGCTAGTCGGATTCGAGCAGTACTTC.

The gene calls are TRBV13 and TRBJ2-7; weak D call: TRBD2 (5 bases). CDR1 is PRHDT, CDR2 FYEKMQ, per germline (reference sequence). Trimming took 0 bases from V and 2 from J, leaving 8 bases between them. The CDR3 is 14 amino acids. The CDR3 reads CASSLGDSAYEQYF. Here the CDR3 DNA reads TGTGCCAGCAGCTTAGGGGACTCTGCCTACGAGCAGTACTTC.

This clonotype was detected only once. The rearrangement uses TRBV6-1 and TRBJ2-7; TRBD2 matches at 7 bases. Germline-derived CDR1 and CDR2 are MNHNS and SASEGT. This CDR3 comprises 12 residues. The ends lost 8 bases at V and 5 bases at J; junction bases unmatched: 6. CDR3 residues: CASGLERHEQYF. The CDR3 nucleotides read TGTGCCAGCGGACTAGAGCGCCACGAGCAGTACTTC.

This clonotype has a handful of counts. The rearrangement uses TRBV6-2 or TRBV6-3 and TRBJ2-7; D possibly corresponds to TRBD2 (5 bases). The CDR3 consists of 13 residues. Germline lookup yields CDR1 MNHEY and CDR2 SVGEGT. Trimming removed 6 bases at V and 3 bases at J, with 12 bases between. The CDR3 here is CASRPGIVYEQYF. The DNA of the CDR3 is TGTGCCAGCAGGCCGGGGATTGTCTACGAGCAGTACTTC.

J is TRBJ2-1 and V is TRBV27; maybe TRBD2 (6 bases). The CDR3 has 15 amino acids. Germline V gene data show CDR1 as MNHEY and CDR2 as SMNVEV (reference sequence). Trimming stripped 0 bases from V and 3 bases from J, with 9 bases between. CDR3 bases: TGTGCCAGCAGTTTATCTAGCGGAGTCTACAATGAGCAGTTCTTC. Translation gives CASSLSSGVYNEQFF.

This clonotype was observed a handful of times. The V and J genes are TRBV7-2 and TRBJ2-3; TRBD2 is a possible D gene (7 bases). Germline V gene lookup returns CDR1 SGHTA and CDR2 FQGNSA. This CDR3 is 16 amino acids long. V was cut by 4 bases and J by 4 bases, with 18 bases left in between. CDR3 protein: CASSSWGGVGPDTQYF. CDR3 nucleotide sequence: TGTGCCAGCAGCTCCTGGGGGGGCGTGGGCCCAGATACGCAGTATTTT.

The chain recombines TRBV14 with TRBJ2-1, with D tentatively TRBD1 (6 bases). V was clipped by 5 bases and J by 9 bases, with 14 bases between them. CDR3 length: 13 amino acids. Per germline, CDR1 SGHDN and CDR2 FVKESK. The CDR3 region has the DNA TGTGCCAGCAGCTACGTTGGGGGCACTGAGCAGTTCTTC. Translation: CASSYVGGTEQFF.

The CDR3 reads CAISEGGRAISYNEQFF. The DNA of the CDR3 is TGTGCCATCAGTGAAGGCGGGAGGGCTATCTCCTACAATGAGCAGTTCTTC. The rearrangement uses TRBV10-3 and TRBJ2-1, with 9 bases lining up with TRBD2. CDR1 is ENHRY and CDR2 is SYGVKD in the germline V gene. This CDR3 has 17 amino acids. J gave up 0 bases and V 3 bases, and 6 bases lay outside the gene matches.

The chain couples TRBV7-9 to TRBJ2-3; tentatively, D is TRBD1 or TRBD2 (5 bases each). The germline V and J ends were trimmed by 8 bases and 2 bases, with 14 bases remaining between them. The CDR3 length is 14 residues. The germline V gene encodes CDR1 SEHNR and CDR2 FQNEAQ (reference sequence). CDR3 in amino acids: CASLGDGATDTQYF. CDR3 DNA sequence: TGTGCCAGCTTAGGGGACGGAGCCACAGATACGCAGTATTTT.

This clonotype was seen at least ten times. This chain joins TRBV2 and TRBJ2-7; TRBD1 is a possible D gene (6 bases). The CDR3 consists of 14 residues. The germline gives CDR1 SNHLY, CDR2 FYNNEI. With 3 bases removed from V and 3 bases from J, the gap between germline ends came to 12 bases. The CDR3 region has the DNA TGTGCCAGCAGTGATGGCAGGGGCCTCTACGAGCAGTACTTC. Protein sequence: CASSDGRGLYEQYF.

This clonotype has more than one count but fewer than ten. This rearrangement joins TRBV10-1 to TRBJ2-3; TRBD1 aligns across 7 bases. Germline-derived CDR1 and CDR2 are WNHNN and SYGVQD (reference sequence). Losses at the gene ends were 6 bases for V and 5 bases for J; bases not matched to a gene: 5. This CDR3 has 13 residues. The CDR3 loop is CASSRTGQDTQYF. The CDR3 bases are TGCGCCAGCAGCCGGACAGGACAAGATACGCAGTATTTT.

The CDR3 loop is CASSQVARGTQYF. CDR3 DNA: TGTGCCAGCAGCCAAGTCGCTAGGGGGACCCAGTACTTC. The V and J genes are TRBV14 and TRBJ2-5; tentatively, D is TRBD1 (5 bases). Germline CDR1 is SGHDN and CDR2 is FVKESK. The CDR3 is 13 amino acids. V was shortened by 1 base and J by 7 bases, with 10 bases between the two germline ends.

This clonotype was observed many times. The rearrangement joins TRBV12-3 or TRBV12-4 to TRBJ2-7; 8 bases fit TRBD1. Germline trimming cut 6 bases from V and 2 bases from J; bases unmatched to any gene: 6. The CDR3 consists of 14 residues. CDR3 DNA: TGTGCCAGCAGGCCGGGACAGGAGCCCTACGAGCAGTACTTC. Translating gives CASRPGQEPYEQYF.

This clonotype was detected a few times. This chain joins TRBV2 and TRBJ2-7; TRBD1 matches at 10 bases. The CDR3 has 13 amino acids. J gave up 2 bases and V 7 bases, and 2 bases lay outside the gene matches. The V gene's germline CDR1 is SNHLY and CDR2 FYNNEI. CDR3 sequence (DNA): TGTGCCAGCACCGGGACAGGGGCCTACGAGCAGTACTTC. It codes for CASTGTGAYEQYF.

A few counts support this clonotype. V usage is TRBV6-6 and J usage is TRBJ2-7; TRBD1 agrees at 9 bases. The CDR3 extends over 13 amino acids. Looked up from germline, CDR1 is MNHNY and CDR2 is SVGAGI (reference sequence). V shed 6 bases, J shed 5 bases, and the junction held 5 bases outside the gene matches. The CDR3, as DNA: TGTGCCAGCAGCCGGGACAGGGCCCACGAGCAGTACTTC. Its protein is CASSRDRAHEQYF.

This clonotype came up a few times. The rearrangement joins TRBV7-9 to TRBJ1-5; D gene ambiguous. Germline V lookup: CDR1 SEHNR, CDR2 FQNEAQ (reference sequence). Trimming removed 1 base from V and 7 bases from J, with 11 bases in between. This CDR3 contains 14 residues. DNA for the CDR3: TGTGCCAGCAGCTTAGGTATGGGATCCCAGCCCCAGCATTTT. It encodes CASSLGMGSQPQHF.

Only a few counts were recorded for this clonotype. This rearrangement joins TRBV4-1 to TRBJ2-7; D uncertain. This CDR3 region has 14 residues. The V end was cut by 3 bases, the J end by 2 bases, with 11 bases between. The germline gives CDR1 MGHRA, CDR2 YSYEKL. CDR3 nucleotides: TGCGCCAGCAGCCAGTCCTCCTTGACCTACGAGCAGTACTTC. Protein: CASSQSSLTYEQYF.

This clonotype was seen many times. The CDR3 DNA reads TGTGCCAGTAGCAGGTGGGAGCAGTTCTTC. Translation gives CASSRWEQFF. This chain connects TRBV28 to TRBJ2-1, with D hard to call. V was trimmed by 9 bases and J by 10 bases, leaving 10 bases between them. Germline V CDR1 and CDR2: MDHEN, SYDVKM. The CDR3 extends over 10 amino acids.

The chain recombines TRBV29-1 with TRBJ2-1; D remains ambiguous. The CDR3 spans 10 residues. V lost 6 bases to trimming and J lost 9 bases, with 9 bases between them. Germline loops: CDR1 SQVTM, CDR2 ANQGSEA. CDR3 sequence (DNA): TGCAGCGTCGGAAGAGGTGAGCAGTTCTTC. It translates to CSVGRGEQFF.

Notes on this clonotype: A single base separates this from a much larger clone, so it may be a read error. The rearrangement links TRBV13 to TRBJ1-2; D is undetermined. This CDR3 is 12 amino acids long. V was clipped by 0 bases and J by 4 bases, with 3 bases between them. Germline V CDR1 and CDR2: PRHDT, FYEKMQ (reference sequence). The CDR3 reads CASSLGVYGYTF. As DNA, the CDR3 is TGTGCCAGCAGCTTAGGGGTCTATGGCTACACCTTC.

This clonotype was found a few times. The chain recombines TRBV3-1 with TRBJ2-7; D ambiguous. CDR1 is LGHDT and CDR2 is YNNKEL in the germline V gene (reference sequence). Trimming cost V 0 bases and J 2 bases, with 8 bases left between them. The CDR3 contains 14 residues. In nucleotides, the CDR3 is TGTGCCAGCAGCCAAGAAGGTTGGACCTACGAGCAGTACTTC. This sequence encodes CASSQEGWTYEQYF.